There are many counts of the clone carrying this T cell receptor (beta chain). The antigen remains undetermined. The presence of a unique molecular identifier marked each TCR cDNA molecule. TCRdb independently ran MiXCR on the 5' RACE reads; one entry per CDR3 protein. The sample consists of 23,000 or so distinct CDR3 sequences, approximately 6.5% of them appearing once. This sample was included in a study of spatial heterogeneity in lung cancer. Study findings and constraints: Tumor mutation count correlated with how many alpha and beta TCRs expanded intratumorally. Nonsynonymous mutations, ubiquitous and regional, were tracked respectively by counts of ubiquitous and regional expanded TCRs. The recorded estimate of tumor T cell coverage is 7% to 9% for alpha chains and 13% for beta chains.

Time point specified: sample taken at primary tumor resection. Unsorted whole RNA of tumor, nontumor lung or frozen PBMC was sequenced. The ends were cut back, 3 bases at V and 1 base at J, with 10 bases in the middle. The CDR3 runs to 15 residues. In germline, CDR1 is MNHEY, CDR2 SMNVEV (reference sequence). Source: lung tumor tissue, taken at surgery. This chain connects TRBV27 to TRBJ2-1; D is undetermined. This clonotype was obtained from a male donor with early-stage non-small cell lung cancer. The DNA of the CDR3 is TGTGCCAGCAGTTTTGGCGTTGGGTCCTACAATGAGCAGTTCTTC. Its translation is CASSFGVGSYNEQFF.